These T cell receptor beta chains were read from a single sample in a study of blood T cell repertoires in COVID-19. Measured with immunoSEQ multiplex PCR; TCRdb has only the in-frame clones, and not every one. The data show 250,000 to 350,000 clones, roughly 85% seen once. The specimen sequenced was peripheral blood. These TCRs come from a woman in her 30s with active or convalescent COVID-19. The CDR3 runs from the conserved cysteine through the conserved F or W. D genes are given only for firm matches. For some rows the clone size is stated as once, few or many, or as a class when expanded; others skip it.

size | J | length | V | D | DNA | CDR3
- | TRBJ1-1 | 15 | TRBV7-9 | - | TGTGCCAGCAGCTTAGAACTCAGGGACTACACTGAAGCTTTCTTT | CASSLELRDYTEAFF
- | TRBJ2-7 | 15 | TRBV28 | TRBD1 | TGTGCCAGCAGTTCTACAGGGGGCAGCTCCTACGAGCAGTACTTC | CASSSTGGSSYEQYF
- | TRBJ1-1 | 13 | TRBV7-2 | - | TGTGCCAGCCTCAGGCGTATGAACACTGAAGCTTTCTTT | CASLRRMNTEAFF
- | TRBJ2-3 | 16 | TRBV9 | - | TGTGCCAGCAGCGTTCTCGGGGGTGAGTGGACAGATACGCAGTATTTT | CASSVLGGEWTDTQYF
- | TRBJ1-5 | 14 | TRBV30 | TRBD1 | TGTGCCTGGAGTGTAATACAGGGGGGTCAGCCCCAGCATTTT | CAWSVIQGGQPQHF
- | TRBJ2-1 | 13 | TRBV6-2/TRBV6-3 | - | TGTGCCAGCAGTTACCCGAGGCGTGTTGAGCAGTTCTTC | CASSYPRRVEQFF
- | TRBJ2-1 | 14 | TRBV6-5 | - | TGTGCCAGCAGTCCTGCGGGGGCCATCAATGAGCAGTTCTTC | CASSPAGAINEQFF
- | TRBJ2-1 | 13 | TRBV6-5 | - | TGTGCCAGCAGTTACACTAGTGGCAATGAGCAGTTCTTC | CASSYTSGNEQFF
- | TRBJ2-7 | 14 | TRBV19 | - | TGTGCCAGTAGTGCCTACCCGGGATCCTACGAGCAGTACTTC | CASSAYPGSYEQYF
- | TRBJ1-6 | 15 | TRBV28 | - | TGTGCCAGCAGTTTATGGGGCAGGGGTAATTCACCCCTCCACTTT | CASSLWGRGNSPLHF
- | TRBJ2-3 | 17 | TRBV7-6 | TRBD2 | TGTGCCAGCAGCTTGGGACTAGCGGGGGGAGGGGCAGATACGCAGTATTTT | CASSLGLAGGGADTQYF
- | TRBJ2-5 | 16 | TRBV5-1 | TRBD2 | TGCGCCAGCAGCTTGGGACTAGCGGGGGGGCAAGAGACCCAGTACTTC | CASSLGLAGGQETQYF
- | TRBJ2-5 | 17 | TRBV7-7 | TRBD2 | TGTGCTAGCAGCATGGGGTACAGCGGGGGGGGACAAGAGACCCAGTACTTC | CASSMGYSGGGQETQYF
- | TRBJ1-2 | 16 | TRBV5-4 | - | TGTGCCAGCAACCGGGCAGTAGGGGCCTCGTTACTTGGCTACACCTTC | CASNRAVGASLLGYTF
few | TRBJ1-5 | 14 | TRBV6-2/TRBV6-3 | - | TGTGCCAGCAGTTGGGGCCCGGTTCCTCAGCCCCAGCATTTT | CASSWGPVPQPQHF
- | TRBJ1-1 | 14 | TRBV6-5 | TRBD1 | TGTGCCAGCCGCAAGGGACAGCTTAACACTGAAGCTTTCTTT | CASRKGQLNTEAFF
few | TRBJ1-1 | 15 | TRBV19 | TRBD1 | TGTGCCAGTCGCAGTTGGGGACAGGGAGGCACTGAAGCTTTCTTT | CASRSWGQGGTEAFF
- | TRBJ2-3 | 16 | TRBV9 | - | TGTGCCAGCAGCGTAGGTAGCCGAGGCCGCACAGATACGCAGTATTTT | CASSVGSRGRTDTQYF
- | TRBJ2-5 | 15 | TRBV5-1 | - | TGCGCCAGCAGTTCTGGGGGTCCGGCGGGGGAGACCCAGTACTTC | CASSSGGPAGETQYF
- | TRBJ1-1 | 14 | TRBV7-2 | - | TGTGCCAGCAGCTTACAGTCGGGTAACACTGAAGCTTTCTTT | CASSLQSGNTEAFF
- | TRBJ1-1 | 14 | TRBV18 | - | TGTGCCAGCTCTATACAGGGCCTGAACACTGAAGCTTTCTTT | CASSIQGLNTEAFF
- | TRBJ1-2 | 15 | TRBV5-1 | TRBD1 | TGCGCCAGCAGCCCGACAGGGACCCCTAACTATGGCTACACCTTC | CASSPTGTPNYGYTF
- | TRBJ2-3 | 16 | TRBV28 | - | TGTGCCAGCAGTTTGAGAAGGTGGGCTAGCACAGATACGCAGTATTTT | CASSLRRWASTDTQYF
once | TRBJ2-5 | 16 | TRBV28 | TRBD2 | TGTGCCAGCAGGACCTTGACTAGCGGGGGGAAAGAGACCCAGTACTTC | CASRTLTSGGKETQYF
- | TRBJ1-4 | 13 | TRBV5-6 | - | TGTGCCAGCAGCTTGGCCCGGGATGAAAAACTGTTTTTT | CASSLARDEKLFF
- | TRBJ2-2 | 14 | TRBV4-3 | - | TGCGCCAGCAGCCAAGCCCAGGTTGCCGGGGAGCTGTTTTTT | CASSQAQVAGELFF
few | TRBJ1-2 | 14 | TRBV9 | - | TGTGCCAGCAGCCCAGGGTTACAGGGTGATGGCTACACCTTC | CASSPGLQGDGYTF
- | TRBJ1-1 | 13 | TRBV27 | - | TGTGCCAGCAGTTTACAATCGAACACTGAAGCTTTCTTT | CASSLQSNTEAFF
few | TRBJ1-3 | 17 | TRBV4-1 | - | TGCGCCAGCAGCCAAGATTCAGGGAAAAGCTCTGGAAACACCATATATTTT | CASSQDSGKSSGNTIYF
once | TRBJ2-1 | 17 | TRBV5-1 | - | TGCGCCAGCAGCTTAGAGACAGGCCCGATCTTCTACAATGAGCAGTTCTTC | CASSLETGPIFYNEQFF
- | TRBJ1-1 | 14 | TRBV9 | - | TGTGCCAGCAGCGTAGTACAGGGAGACACTGAAGCTTTCTTT | CASSVVQGDTEAFF
- | TRBJ2-1 | 19 | TRBV4-1 | TRBD1 | TGCGCCAGCAGCCAAAGGGACAGGGGTCGCCTCTCCTCCTACAATGAGCAGTTCTTC | CASSQRDRGRLSSYNEQFF
- | TRBJ2-5 | 13 | TRBV14 | - | TGTGCCAGCAGCCAAGATGTAGAAGAGACCCAGTACTTC | CASSQDVEETQYF
once | TRBJ1-6 | 14 | TRBV15 | TRBD1 | TGTGCCACCAGCAGCGGAGGGACAGCTTCACCCCTCCACTTT | CATSSGGTASPLHF
- | TRBJ2-1 | 15 | TRBV24-1 | TRBD2 | TGTGCCACCAGTGACCCTAGCGGGCCCTACAATGAGCAGTTCTTC | CATSDPSGPYNEQFF
- | TRBJ2-1 | 14 | TRBV10-3 | TRBD2 | TGTGCCACCTCCGAACTAGCGGGCTACAATGAGCAGTTCTTC | CATSELAGYNEQFF
- | TRBJ2-7 | 15 | TRBV27 | TRBD1 | TGTGCCAGCAGTAGGAGGACAGGATCCTCCTACGAGCAGTACTTC | CASSRRTGSSYEQYF
- | TRBJ1-5 | 15 | TRBV28 | - | TGTGCCAGCAGCCCATCGATCCGACAGAATCAGCCCCAGCATTTT | CASSPSIRQNQPQHF
- | TRBJ1-2 | 17 | TRBV6-4 | TRBD1 | TGTGCCAGCAGGGCCTCGACAGGGGGGATGATCTACTATGGCTACACCTTC | CASRASTGGMIYYGYTF
- | TRBJ1-3 | 17 | TRBV7-8 | - | TGTGCCAGCACCTCAAGGTCCGGCAGGGCCTTTGGAAACACCATATATTTT | CASTSRSGRAFGNTIYF
- | TRBJ2-7 | 16 | TRBV7-6 | - | TGTGCCAGCAGCTCCCTTTTCGGGGGGCCCCCCTACGAGCAGTACTTC | CASSSLFGGPPYEQYF
- | TRBJ2-7 | 14 | TRBV5-1 | TRBD1 | TGCGCCAGCAGCTTGGCCGGACAGGGCTACGAGCAGTACTTC | CASSLAGQGYEQYF
- | TRBJ2-1 | 16 | TRBV7-9 | TRBD2 | TGTGCCAGCAGCCCCTGGGAGATAGCGGGGGGGAAAGAGCAGTTCTTC | CASSPWEIAGGKEQFF
- | TRBJ2-3 | 14 | TRBV7-3 | - | TGTGCCAGCAGCCCCGCGGCGGGCACAGATACGCAGTATTTT | CASSPAAGTDTQYF
- | TRBJ2-7 | 14 | TRBV5-5 | - | TGTGCCAGCAGCTTTCTAGGGAACAGGGACGAGCAGTACTTC | CASSFLGNRDEQYF
- | TRBJ1-3 | 15 | TRBV3-1/TRBV3-2 | - | TGTGCCAGCAGCCACTCAGGGGAACGAGGAAACACCATATATTTT | CASSHSGERGNTIYF
- | TRBJ2-7 | 13 | TRBV7-8 | TRBD1 | TGTGCCAGCAGAAGGAGAGGGGGCGGCGAGCAGTACTTC | CASRRRGGGEQYF
- | TRBJ2-2 | 15 | TRBV4-1 | TRBD1 | TGCGCCAGCAGCCCCGACAGGGGGCAAACCGGGGAGCTGTTTTTT | CASSPDRGQTGELFF
once | TRBJ1-5 | 16 | TRBV18 | TRBD1 | TGTGCCAGCTCACCTCAGCAGACAGGGCAAGGTCAGCCCCAGCATTTT | CASSPQQTGQGQPQHF
- | TRBJ2-7 | 12 | TRBV5-4 | - | TGTGCCAGCAGCTTTAATTTCTACGAGCAGTACTTC | CASSFNFYEQYF
- | TRBJ1-2 | 16 | TRBV6-5 | - | TGTGCCAGCAGTTATACCGCAGAGCCCGGGGGCTATGGCTACACCTTC | CASSYTAEPGGYGYTF
- | TRBJ2-3 | 15 | TRBV30 | - | TGTGCCTGGAGTTCCCTCGATGGGCGACCAGATACGCAGTATTTT | CAWSSLDGRPDTQYF
- | TRBJ1-4 | 17 | TRBV19 | - | TGTGCCAGTAGTATTCCGGTCGTTTCGACAGTTTATGAAAAACTGTTTTTT | CASSIPVVSTVYEKLFF
- | TRBJ2-2 | 16 | TRBV6-2/TRBV6-3 | TRBD1 | TGTGCCAGCAGTTACTCCGGACAGGGGGTCTCCGGGGAGCTGTTTTTT | CASSYSGQGVSGELFF
- | TRBJ2-5 | 14 | TRBV2 | - | TGTGCCAGCAGTGGGATCCACGGGGAAGAGACCCAGTACTTC | CASSGIHGEETQYF
- | TRBJ1-2 | 13 | TRBV7-9 | TRBD1 | TGTGCCAGCAGCACGCAAGGGGGCCGTGGCTACACCTTC | CASSTQGGRGYTF
- | TRBJ2-1 | 15 | TRBV18 | TRBD1 | TGTGCCAGCTCCCCCGGGACAGGGGGGCGCAATGAGCAGTTCTTC | CASSPGTGGRNEQFF
once | TRBJ1-2 | 14 | TRBV19 | TRBD1 | TGTGCCAGTAGTATAGGGGCAGGGGGCTATGGCTACACCTTC | CASSIGAGGYGYTF
few | TRBJ2-5 | 17 | TRBV6-2/TRBV6-3 | TRBD2 | TGTGCCAGCAGTTACTCTCCTAGCGGCTTTAGAGTAGAGACCCAGTACTTC | CASSYSPSGFRVETQYF
- | TRBJ1-5 | 14 | TRBV6-5 | - | TGTGCCAGCAATAGCAGGGTTTCTAATCAGCCCCAGCATTTT | CASNSRVSNQPQHF